What follows are 17 T cell receptor beta chains derived from one specimen sequenced in a study of patients and donors after allogeneic stem cell transplantation. TCRdb ran MiXCR on the RT-PCR reads and lists one entry per CDR3 protein. The sample contains about 88,000 distinct CDR3 sequences, around 48% of which appear only once. Sequenced material: blood, either unsorted or a sorted T cell fraction (not recorded which). The receptors come from a human donor who was either an allogeneic HSCT recipient or a stem cell or donor lymphocyte infusion donor (not recorded which). It is not recorded whose cells these are; they may come from a transplant donor.

This clonotype was detected once. V and J are TRBV6-6 and TRBJ1-1, with 9 bases that match TRBD1. J gave up 2 bases and V 11 bases, and 9 bases lay outside the gene matches. This CDR3 comprises 14 residues. The germline gives CDR1 MNHNY, CDR2 SVGAGI (reference sequence). The CDR3, as DNA: TGTGCCGCCAGACAGGGGGATTTTAACACTGAAGCTTTCTTT. This codes for CAARQGDFNTEAFF.

The chain combines TRBV5-1 with TRBJ1-1; D is undetermined. The CDR3 length is 15 residues. Germline V gives CDR1 SGHRS, CDR2 YFSETQ. Trimming removed 3 bases from V and 0 bases from J, with 12 bases in between. This CDR3 reads CASSSSLGLNTEAFF. The CDR3 DNA reads as TGCGCCAGCAGCTCCAGTCTAGGCCTGAACACTGAAGCTTTCTTT.

The V gene is TRBV6-5, the J gene TRBJ1-2; 11 positions agree with TRBD1. The CDR3 sequence is 14 residues long. Germline values: CDR1 MNHEY, CDR2 SVGAGI. The J segment lost 4 bases and the V segment lost 6 bases, leaving 4 bases of the junction unmatched. The CDR3 loop reads CASSQGQGVYGYTF. The CDR3 DNA follows: TGTGCCAGCAGCCAGGGACAGGGGGTCTATGGCTACACCTTC.

Only one count was recorded for this clonotype. The V and J genes are TRBV20-1 and TRBJ2-3; D remains unclear. This CDR3 has 13 amino acids. CDR1 is DFQATT, CDR2 SNEGSKA, per germline (reference sequence). V was pared by 5 bases and J by 0 bases, with 9 bases between. Here the CDR3 DNA reads TGCAGTGCTGGTACGTCAAGCACAGATACGCAGTATTTT. Translation gives CSAGTSSTDTQYF.

This clonotype was counted a few times. The rearrangement links TRBV29-1 to TRBJ1-2, with TRBD1 identical over 7 bases. This CDR3 is built from 13 residues. V lost 2 bases, J lost 4 bases, and 4 bases stayed unmatched. Germline lookup yields CDR1 SQVTM and CDR2 ANQGSEA. The CDR3 DNA sequence: TGCAGCGTTGAACCACAGGGGCCCTATGGCTACACCTTC. Protein sequence: CSVEPQGPYGYTF.

The V gene is TRBV28, the J gene TRBJ1-4, with 8 nucleotides matching TRBD1. The CDR3 is made up of 16 amino acids. Germline V gives CDR1 MDHEN, CDR2 SYDVKM. The trim removed 6 bases at V and 8 bases at J, leaving 14 bases unmatched. As DNA, the CDR3 is TGTGCCAGCAGGCCACCTCCGGGACAGGTATCCGAAAAACTGTTTTTT. Protein sequence: CASRPPPGQVSEKLFF.

This chain joins TRBV19 and TRBJ1-2, with 10 bases matching TRBD1. The germline V gene encodes CDR1 LNHDA and CDR2 SQIVND (reference sequence). The length of the CDR3 is 14 residues. V was pared by 7 bases and J by 2 bases, with 4 bases of the junction left unmatched. The CDR3 here is CASTTGQGNYGYTF. CDR3 bases: TGTGCCAGTACTACGGGACAGGGGAACTATGGCTACACCTTC.

The chain is built from TRBV28 and TRBJ1-1; no clear D. This CDR3 contains 12 residues. Germline V CDR1 and CDR2: MDHEN, SYDVKM. Between the trimmed V and J ends, which lost 8 bases and 6 bases, there was a span of 13 bases. In DNA form, the CDR3 reads TGTGCCAGCTACAGTTCGATCTCTGAAGCTTTCTTT. Its protein product is CASYSSISEAFF.

The chain is built from TRBV6-5 and TRBJ1-3; D is possibly TRBD1 (5 bases). Between the trimmed V and J ends, which lost 2 bases and 0 bases, there was a span of 11 bases. This CDR3 comprises 16 residues. Germline values: CDR1 MNHEY, CDR2 SVGAGI. CDR3 sequence: CASSYAGAFSGNTIYF. The CDR3 DNA follows: TGTGCCAGCAGTTACGCCGGGGCATTCTCTGGAAACACCATATATTTT.

V usage is TRBV6-6 and J usage is TRBJ1-2, with D hard to call. This CDR3 is built from 14 residues. Germline V gene lookup returns CDR1 MNHNY and CDR2 SVGAGI (reference sequence). V shed 4 bases and J shed 0 bases, with 9 bases lying between them. The CDR3: CASSSQGTNYGYTF. CDR3 nucleotides: TGTGCCAGCAGTTCACAAGGGACTAACTATGGCTACACCTTC.

This clonotype came up a few times. One end of the junction is discordant with germline, which a read error may explain. The J gene is TRBJ2-5, the V gene TRBV12-3 or TRBV12-4; D not resolved. The CDR3 sequence is 11 residues long. The CDR3 protein is CASSLEETQYF. The DNA for the CDR3 is TGCGCCAGCAGCTTGGAGGAGACCCAGTACTTC.

The table lists this clonotype with a few counts. The gene calls are TRBV6-5 and TRBJ1-1, with D maybe TRBD1 (5 bases). The CDR3 spans 16 residues. Deletions cut 6 bases from V and 0 bases from J, with 17 bases between. Germline CDR1 reads MNHEY; CDR2 reads SVGAGI. CDR3 in amino acids: CASRPGRPPMNTEAFF. CDR3 DNA sequence: TGTGCCAGCAGGCCGGGACGACCACCCATGAACACTGAAGCTTTCTTT.

The sample holds many counts of this clonotype. The CDR3 loop reads CASSSYLGGRPEAFF. The DNA of the CDR3 is TGTGCCAGCAGTTCGTACCTCGGGGGCCGACCTGAAGCTTTCTTT. The rearrangement joins TRBV28 to TRBJ1-1; perhaps TRBD1 as D (6 bases). CDR1 is MDHEN and CDR2 is SYDVKM in the germline V gene. The CDR3 is 15 amino acids. Trimming cost V 4 bases and J 6 bases, with 18 bases left between them.

The chain recombines TRBV5-5 with TRBJ1-5; 7 bases are shared with TRBD1. The CDR3 has 13 residues. The germline CDR1 and CDR2 sequences are SGHKS and YYEKEE (reference sequence). The trim removed 2 bases at V and 8 bases at J, leaving 4 bases unmatched. The CDR3 nucleotides read TGTGCCAGCAGCTTATCAGGGGGAAAGCCCCAGCATTTT. Protein product: CASSLSGGKPQHF.

The V gene is TRBV7-8, the J gene TRBJ1-6; D is uncertain. This CDR3 region has 16 residues. The V gene's germline CDR1 is SGHVS and CDR2 FQNEAQ. V was clipped by 5 bases and J by 8 bases, with 19 bases between them. The CDR3 loop is CASSPSLDARDSPLHF. In DNA, the CDR3 is TGTGCCAGCAGCCCCTCCTTGGATGCGCGGGATTCACCCCTCCACTTT.

The chain employs TRBV4-3 and TRBJ2-3, with D possibly TRBD2 on 7 matching bases. Trimming shortened V by 0 bases and J by 15 bases, and 19 bases separated the two germline ends. Germline CDR1 reads LGHNA; CDR2 reads YSLEER. The CDR3 spans 14 residues. CDR3: CASSQDHWGGILYF. Here the CDR3 DNA reads TGCGCCAGCAGCCAAGACCACTGGGGGGGCATACTATATTTT.

The V gene is TRBV6-2 or TRBV6-3, the J gene TRBJ2-1, with D unresolved. Looked up from germline, CDR1 is MNHEY and CDR2 is SVGEGT. Between the trimmed V and J ends, which lost 6 bases and 0 bases, there was a span of 15 bases. This CDR3 contains 16 residues. The CDR3 DNA sequence: TGTGCCAGCAGAGGCCTCGGAGTTTACTCCTACAATGAGCAGTTCTTC. It is translated as CASRGLGVYSYNEQFF.